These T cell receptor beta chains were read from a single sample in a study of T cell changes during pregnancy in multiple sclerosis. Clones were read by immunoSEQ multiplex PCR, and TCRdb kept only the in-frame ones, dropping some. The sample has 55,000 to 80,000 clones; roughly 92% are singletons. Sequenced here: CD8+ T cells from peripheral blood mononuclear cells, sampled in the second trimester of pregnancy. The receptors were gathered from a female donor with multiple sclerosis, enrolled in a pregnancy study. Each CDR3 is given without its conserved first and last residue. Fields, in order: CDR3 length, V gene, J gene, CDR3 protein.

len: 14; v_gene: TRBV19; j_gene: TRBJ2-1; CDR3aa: ASSRDGTSGYNEQF
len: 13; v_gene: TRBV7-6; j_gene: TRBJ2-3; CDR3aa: ASSLRQTHTDTQY
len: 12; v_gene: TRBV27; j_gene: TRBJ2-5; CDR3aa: ASSFGTHQETQY
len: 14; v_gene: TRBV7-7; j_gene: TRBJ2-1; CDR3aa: ASSLRTSGRYNEQF
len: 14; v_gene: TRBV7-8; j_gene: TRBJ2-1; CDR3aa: ASSTSTGILYNEQF
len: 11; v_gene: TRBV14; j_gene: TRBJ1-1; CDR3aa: ASSQAGDTEAF
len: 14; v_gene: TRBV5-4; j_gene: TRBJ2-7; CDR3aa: ASSLTRDRGSYEQY
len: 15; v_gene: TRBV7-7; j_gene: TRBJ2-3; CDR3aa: ASSSSPRGIIGDTQY
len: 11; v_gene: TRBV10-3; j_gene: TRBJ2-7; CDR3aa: AIRNRTDYEQY
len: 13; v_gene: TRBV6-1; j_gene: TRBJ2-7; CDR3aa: ASSDVEVSSYEQY
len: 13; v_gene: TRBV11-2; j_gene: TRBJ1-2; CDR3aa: ASSLVGGSIYGYT
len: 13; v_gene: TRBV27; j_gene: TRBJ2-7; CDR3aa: ASSITAGSVYEQY
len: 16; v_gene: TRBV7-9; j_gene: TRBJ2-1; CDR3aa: ASSLSSGRPRDYNEQF
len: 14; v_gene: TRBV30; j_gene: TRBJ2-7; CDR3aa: AWKGPGGLPSYEQY
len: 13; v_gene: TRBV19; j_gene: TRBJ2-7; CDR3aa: ASSPQGEVKDEQY
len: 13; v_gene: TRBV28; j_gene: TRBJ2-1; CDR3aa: ASSLLAGGYNEQF
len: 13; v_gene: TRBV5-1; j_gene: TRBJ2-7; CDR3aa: ASSLDGTGGREQY
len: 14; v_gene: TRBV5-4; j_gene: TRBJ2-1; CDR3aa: ASSSRTSGSGNEQF
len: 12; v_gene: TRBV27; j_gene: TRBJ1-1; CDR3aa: ASSLFPGNTEAF
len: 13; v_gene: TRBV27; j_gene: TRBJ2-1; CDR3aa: ASKLTGSSYNEQF
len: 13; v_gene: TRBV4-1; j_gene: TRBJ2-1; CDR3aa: ASSPTSGNYNEQF
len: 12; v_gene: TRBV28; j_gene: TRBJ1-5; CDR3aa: ASERDRGNQPQH
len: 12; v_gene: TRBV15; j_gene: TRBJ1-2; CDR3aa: ATSGLDSNYGYT
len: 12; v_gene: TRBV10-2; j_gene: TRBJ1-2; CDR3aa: ASSDTSFGYGYT
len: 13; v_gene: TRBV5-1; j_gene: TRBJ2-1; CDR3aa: ASSGGTLSYNEQF
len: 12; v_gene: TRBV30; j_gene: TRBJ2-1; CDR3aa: AWRVRGRYNEQF
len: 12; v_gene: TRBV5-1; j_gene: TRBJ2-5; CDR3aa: ASSLRGLRETQY
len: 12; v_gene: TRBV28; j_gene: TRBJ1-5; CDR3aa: ASSQNRDGQPQH
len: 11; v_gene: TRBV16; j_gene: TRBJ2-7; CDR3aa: ASSQSAGSEQY
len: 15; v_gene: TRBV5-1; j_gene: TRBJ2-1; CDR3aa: ASSLQPSGGSFNEQF
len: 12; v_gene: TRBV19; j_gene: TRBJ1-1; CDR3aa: ASSFGQGNTEAF
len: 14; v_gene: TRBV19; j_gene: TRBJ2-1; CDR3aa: ASSVSGIRSYNEQF
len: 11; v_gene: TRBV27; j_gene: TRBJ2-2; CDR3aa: ASSFMNTGELF
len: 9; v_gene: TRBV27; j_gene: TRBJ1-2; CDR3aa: ASRTEAGYT
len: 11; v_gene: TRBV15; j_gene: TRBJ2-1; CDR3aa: ATSSGFYNEQF
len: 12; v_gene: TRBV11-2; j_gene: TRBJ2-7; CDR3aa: ASSWRDRTYEQY
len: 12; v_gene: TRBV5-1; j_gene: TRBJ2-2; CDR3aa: ASSLAGNTGELF
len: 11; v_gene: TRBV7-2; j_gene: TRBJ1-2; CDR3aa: ASSPARNGGYT
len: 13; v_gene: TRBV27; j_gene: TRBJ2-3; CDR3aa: ASSVMGGRTDTQY
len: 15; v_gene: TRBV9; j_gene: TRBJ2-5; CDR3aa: ASIGRLAGLEQETQY
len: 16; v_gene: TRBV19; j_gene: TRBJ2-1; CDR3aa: ASSMGLAGVASIEEQF
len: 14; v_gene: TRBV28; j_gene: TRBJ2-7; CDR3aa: ASSFRTSGSSYEQY
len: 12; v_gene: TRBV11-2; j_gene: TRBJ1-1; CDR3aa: ASSPEMGDTEAF
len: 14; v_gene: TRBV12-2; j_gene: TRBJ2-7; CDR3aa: ASRHQTSGLSYEQY
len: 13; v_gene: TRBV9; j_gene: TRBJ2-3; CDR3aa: ASSAGGSSTDTQY
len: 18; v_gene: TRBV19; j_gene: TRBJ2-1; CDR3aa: ASSVRDREILPSSYNEQF
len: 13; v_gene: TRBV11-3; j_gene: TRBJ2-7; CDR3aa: ASRRDRPSWYEQY
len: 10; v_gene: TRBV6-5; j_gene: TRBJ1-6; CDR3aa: GAGGGLSPLH
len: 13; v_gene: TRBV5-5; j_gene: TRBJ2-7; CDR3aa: ASSLVIAATYEQY
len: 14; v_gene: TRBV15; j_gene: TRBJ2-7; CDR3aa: ATSRDDLGASYEQY